Listed below are T cell receptor beta chains from one sample, sequenced in a study of spatial heterogeneity in lung cancer. TCRdb reprocessed the 5' RACE reads with MiXCR, giving one entry per CDR3 protein. This table holds roughly 5,100 distinct CDR3 sequences, roughly 7% found once. The starting material was lung tumor tissue, obtained at surgery. The receptors come from a male donor with early-stage non-small cell lung cancer. Both conserved end residues are part of each CDR3. The D gene is left open where the match is weak. Clone size appears in some rows only: once, few, many, or a class for an expanded clone.

-	TRBJ1-6	many	TRBV29-1	CSVGADTDSPLHF	TGCAGCGTTGGAGCGGACACCGATTCACCCCTCCACTTT
-	TRBJ1-4	-	TRBV7-9	CASSRRTPYGEKLFF	TGTGCCAGCAGCCGTCGAACGCCCTACGGTGAAAAACTGTTTTTT
TRBD1	TRBJ1-6	many	TRBV7-2	CASSYHGTGGGNSPLHF	TGTGCCAGCAGCTACCACGGGACAGGGGGCGGTAATTCACCCCTCCACTTT
TRBD2	TRBJ2-2	many	TRBV27	CASSFRSGRGTGELFF	TGTGCCAGCAGTTTCCGTAGCGGGAGAGGGACCGGGGAGCTGTTTTTT
TRBD1	TRBJ2-7	few	TRBV10-3	CATGTGTVTSYEQYF	TGTGCCACCGGGACAGGGACAGTCACAAGCTACGAGCAGTACTTC
-	TRBJ2-7	few	TRBV5-1	CASSSGGTPSYEQYF	TGCGCCAGCAGTTCTGGGGGGACACCCTCCTACGAGCAGTACTTC
TRBD2	TRBJ2-1	-	TRBV4-2	CASSPRGGTSEYNEQFF	TGTGCCAGCAGCCCCCGAGGAGGGACTAGCGAATACAATGAGCAGTTCTTC
TRBD2	TRBJ2-2	many	TRBV28	CASSLPGRDTGELFF	TGTGCCAGCAGCCTGCCCGGGAGGGATACCGGGGAGCTGTTTTTT
TRBD2	TRBJ2-7	many	TRBV3-1	CASSLLAGGGSEQYF	TGTGCCAGCAGTCTACTAGCGGGAGGTGGGTCCGAGCAGTACTTC
-	TRBJ2-3	many	TRBV7-2	CASSLGRGADTQYF	TGTGCCAGCAGCTTGGGCAGGGGGGCAGATACGCAGTATTTT